These T cell receptor beta chains were read from a single sample in a study of metastatic and nonmetastatic thyroid tumors. Through MiXCR, TCRdb re-clonotyped the PCR reads. The sample lists 30,000 or so clones; around 7% were seen once. Sequenced sample: blood. Every receptor here comes from a female donor with papillary thyroid cancer or a benign thyroid nodule (not recorded which). Some clones in this sample may be carry-over from other donors' samples. CDR3s include the opening cysteine and the closing phenylalanine or tryptophan. The order of the fields is clone size, J gene, V gene, D gene, CDR3 protein, CDR3 DNA. The D gene is left open where the match is weak. Not all rows give a size; the values are once, few, many and, for expanded clones, a class.

clone size: -; J gene: TRBJ1-6; V gene: TRBV19; D gene: TRBD1; CDR3 protein: CASSTGSTGWNLPLHF; CDR3 DNA: TGTGCCAGCTCCACCGGGTCGACAGGGTGGAATCTGCCCCTCCACTTT
clone size: many; J gene: TRBJ1-4; V gene: TRBV6-1; D gene: -; CDR3 protein: CASSPHDGGEKLFF; CDR3 DNA: TGTGCCAGCAGTCCTCATGATGGCGGGGAAAAACTGTTTTTT
clone size: many; J gene: TRBJ1-2; V gene: TRBV2; D gene: TRBD1; CDR3 protein: CASRWTGFFYGYTF; CDR3 DNA: TGTGCCAGCAGGTGGACAGGGTTTTTTTATGGCTACACCTTC
clone size: -; J gene: TRBJ2-6; V gene: TRBV5-1; D gene: TRBD2; CDR3 protein: CASSLVLAGGRTSGANVLTF; CDR3 DNA: TGCGCCAGCAGCTTGGTGCTAGCGGGAGGACGCACCTCTGGGGCCAACGTCCTGACTTTC
clone size: many; J gene: TRBJ2-1; V gene: TRBV14; D gene: -; CDR3 protein: CASSGQLNEQFF; CDR3 DNA: TGTGCCAGCAGCGGACAGCTCAATGAGCAGTTCTTC
clone size: many; J gene: TRBJ2-7; V gene: TRBV3-1; D gene: TRBD1; CDR3 protein: CASRRSRGQGAGEQYF; CDR3 DNA: TGTGCCAGCAGACGATCGAGAGGCCAGGGGGCCGGGGAGCAGTACTTC
clone size: many; J gene: TRBJ2-7; V gene: TRBV12-3/TRBV12-4; D gene: TRBD1; CDR3 protein: CASSRQGYEQYF; CDR3 DNA: TGTGCCAGCAGCCGACAGGGGTACGAGCAGTACTTC
clone size: medium-sized; J gene: TRBJ1-1; V gene: TRBV10-3; D gene: -; CDR3 protein: CAISESVGDLNTEAFF; CDR3 DNA: TGTGCCATCAGTGAGTCGGTTGGGGACTTGAACACTGAAGCTTTCTTT
clone size: many; J gene: TRBJ2-3; V gene: TRBV4-1; D gene: -; CDR3 protein: CASSQVPNLPGRDGDTQYF; CDR3 DNA: TGCGCCAGCAGCCAAGTTCCGAACCTTCCGGGCCGGGACGGGGATACGCAGTATTTT
clone size: many; J gene: TRBJ2-5; V gene: TRBV3-1; D gene: -; CDR3 protein: CANRDFQETQYF; CDR3 DNA: TGTGCCAACCGGGACTTTCAAGAGACCCAGTACTTC
clone size: many; J gene: TRBJ2-7; V gene: TRBV27; D gene: -; CDR3 protein: CASSLLGSAISYEQYF; CDR3 DNA: TGTGCCAGCAGTCTACTGGGCAGCGCCATCTCCTACGAGCAGTACTTC